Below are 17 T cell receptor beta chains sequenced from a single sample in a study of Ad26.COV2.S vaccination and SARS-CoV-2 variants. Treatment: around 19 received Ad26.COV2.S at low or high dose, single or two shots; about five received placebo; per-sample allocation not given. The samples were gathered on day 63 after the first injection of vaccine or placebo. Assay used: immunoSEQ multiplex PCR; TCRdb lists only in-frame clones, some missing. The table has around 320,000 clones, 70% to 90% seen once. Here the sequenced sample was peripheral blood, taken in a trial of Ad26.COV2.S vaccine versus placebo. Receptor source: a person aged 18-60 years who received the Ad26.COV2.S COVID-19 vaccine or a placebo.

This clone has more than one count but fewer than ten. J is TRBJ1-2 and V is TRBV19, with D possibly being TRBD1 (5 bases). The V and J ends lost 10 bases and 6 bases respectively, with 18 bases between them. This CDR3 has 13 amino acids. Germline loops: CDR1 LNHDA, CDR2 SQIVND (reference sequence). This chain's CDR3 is CATADGHSDGYTF. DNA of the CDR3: TGTGCCACGGCGGATGGACACAGTGATGGCTACACCTTC.

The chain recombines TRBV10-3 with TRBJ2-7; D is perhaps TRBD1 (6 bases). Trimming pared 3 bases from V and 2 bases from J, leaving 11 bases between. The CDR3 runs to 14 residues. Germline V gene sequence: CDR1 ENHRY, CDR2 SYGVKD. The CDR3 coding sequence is TGTGCCATCAGTGACCACAGGGTAACCTACGAGCAGTACTTC. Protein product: CAISDHRVTYEQYF.

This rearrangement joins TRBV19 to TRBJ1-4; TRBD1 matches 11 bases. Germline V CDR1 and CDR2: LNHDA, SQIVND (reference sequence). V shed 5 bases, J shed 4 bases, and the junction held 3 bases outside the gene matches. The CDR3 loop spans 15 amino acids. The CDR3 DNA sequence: TGTGCCAGTAGTGCCGGGACAGGGGGTAATGAAAAACTGTTTTTT. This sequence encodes CASSAGTGGNEKLFF.

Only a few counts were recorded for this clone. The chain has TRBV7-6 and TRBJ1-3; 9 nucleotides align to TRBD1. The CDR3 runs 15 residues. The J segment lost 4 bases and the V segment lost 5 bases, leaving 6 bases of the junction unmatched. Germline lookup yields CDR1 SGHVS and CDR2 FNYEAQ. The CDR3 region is CASSRTGAVGNTIYF. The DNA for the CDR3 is TGTGCCAGCAGCCGGACAGGGGCGGTGGGAAACACCATATATTTT. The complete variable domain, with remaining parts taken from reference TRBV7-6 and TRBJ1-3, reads GAGVSQSPRYKVTKRGQDVALRCDPISGHVSLYWYRQALGQGPEFLTYFNYEAQQDKSGLPNDRFSAERPEGSISTLTIQRTEQRDSAMYRCASSRTGAVGNTIYFGEGSWLTVV.

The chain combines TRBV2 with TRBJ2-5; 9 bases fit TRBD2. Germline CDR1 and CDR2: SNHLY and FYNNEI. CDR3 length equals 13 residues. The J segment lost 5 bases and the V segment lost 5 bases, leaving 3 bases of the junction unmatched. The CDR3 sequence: CASSSSGGETQYF. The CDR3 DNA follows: TGTGCCAGCAGTTCGAGCGGGGGGGAGACCCAGTACTTC.

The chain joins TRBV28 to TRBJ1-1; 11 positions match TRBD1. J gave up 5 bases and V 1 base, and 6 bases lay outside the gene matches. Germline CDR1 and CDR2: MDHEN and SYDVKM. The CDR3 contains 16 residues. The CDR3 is CASSLSWTGGMTEAFF. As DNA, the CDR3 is TGTGCCAGCAGTTTATCCTGGACAGGGGGCATGACTGAAGCTTTCTTT. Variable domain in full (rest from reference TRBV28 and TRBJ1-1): DVKVTQSSRYLVKRTGEKVFLECVQDMDHENMFWYRQDPGLGLRLIYFSYDVKMKEKGDIPEGYSVSREKKERFSLILESASTNQTSMYLCASSLSWTGGMTEAFFGQGTRLTVV.

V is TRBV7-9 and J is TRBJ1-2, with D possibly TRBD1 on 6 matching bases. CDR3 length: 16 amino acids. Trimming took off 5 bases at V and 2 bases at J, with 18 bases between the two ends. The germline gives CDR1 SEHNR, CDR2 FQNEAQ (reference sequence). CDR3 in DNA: TGTGCCAGCAGCCCTAGGGGGGGGATTCTAAACTATGGCTACACCTTC. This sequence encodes CASSPRGGILNYGYTF. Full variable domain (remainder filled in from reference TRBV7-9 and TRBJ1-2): DTGVSQNPRHKITKRGQNVTFRCDPISEHNRLYWYRQTLGQGPEFLTYFQNEAQLEKSRLLSDRFSAERPKGSFSTLEIQRTEQGDSAMYLCASSPRGGILNYGYTFGSGTRLTVV.

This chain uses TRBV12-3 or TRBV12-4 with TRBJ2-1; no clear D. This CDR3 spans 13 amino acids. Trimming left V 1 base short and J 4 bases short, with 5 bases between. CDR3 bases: TGTGCCAGCAGTTTAGGCAGTTACAATGAGCAGTTCTTC. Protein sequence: CASSLGSYNEQFF.

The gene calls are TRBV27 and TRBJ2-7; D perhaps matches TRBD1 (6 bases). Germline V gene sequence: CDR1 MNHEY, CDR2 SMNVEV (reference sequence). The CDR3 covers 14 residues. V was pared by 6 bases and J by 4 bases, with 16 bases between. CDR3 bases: TGTGCCAGCAGAACCCTAGGACAGCCTTACGAGCAGTACTTC. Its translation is CASRTLGQPYEQYF.

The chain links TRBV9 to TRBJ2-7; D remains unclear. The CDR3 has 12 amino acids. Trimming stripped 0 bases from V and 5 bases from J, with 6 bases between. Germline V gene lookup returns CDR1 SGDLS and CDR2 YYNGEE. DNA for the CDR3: TGTGCCAGCAGCGTAGATGGAGACGAGCAGTACTTC. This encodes CASSVDGDEQYF.

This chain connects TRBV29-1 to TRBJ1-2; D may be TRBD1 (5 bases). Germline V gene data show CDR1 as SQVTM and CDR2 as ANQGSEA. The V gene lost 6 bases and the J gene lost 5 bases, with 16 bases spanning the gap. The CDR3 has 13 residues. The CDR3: CSVEGSGRYGYTF. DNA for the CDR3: TGCAGCGTCGAGGGGTCGGGCCGGTATGGCTACACCTTC.

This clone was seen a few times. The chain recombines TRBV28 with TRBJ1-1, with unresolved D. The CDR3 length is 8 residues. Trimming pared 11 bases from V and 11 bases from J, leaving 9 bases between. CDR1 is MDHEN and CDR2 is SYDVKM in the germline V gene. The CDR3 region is CARSGAFF. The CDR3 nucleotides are TGTGCCCGCTCTGGGGCTTTCTTT.

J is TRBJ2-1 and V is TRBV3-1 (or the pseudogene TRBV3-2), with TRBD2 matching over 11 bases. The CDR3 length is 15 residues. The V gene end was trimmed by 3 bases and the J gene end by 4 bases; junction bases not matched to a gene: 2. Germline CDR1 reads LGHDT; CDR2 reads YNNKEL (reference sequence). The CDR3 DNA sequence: TGTGCCAGCAGCCACCTAGCGGGGGGTTACAATGAGCAGTTCTTC. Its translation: CASSHLAGGYNEQFF.

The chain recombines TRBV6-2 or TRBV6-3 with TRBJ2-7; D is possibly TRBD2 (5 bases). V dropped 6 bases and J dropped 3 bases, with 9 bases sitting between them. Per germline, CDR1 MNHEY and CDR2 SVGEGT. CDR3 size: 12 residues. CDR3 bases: TGTGCCAGCAGCCCGGGGTTCTACGAGCAGTACTTC. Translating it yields CASSPGFYEQYF.

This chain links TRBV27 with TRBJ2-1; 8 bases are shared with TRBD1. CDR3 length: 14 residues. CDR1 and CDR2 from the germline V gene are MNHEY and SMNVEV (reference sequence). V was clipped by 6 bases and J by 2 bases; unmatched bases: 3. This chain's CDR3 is CASSHRGTYNEQFF. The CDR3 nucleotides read TGTGCCAGCAGCCACAGGGGGACCTACAATGAGCAGTTCTTC.

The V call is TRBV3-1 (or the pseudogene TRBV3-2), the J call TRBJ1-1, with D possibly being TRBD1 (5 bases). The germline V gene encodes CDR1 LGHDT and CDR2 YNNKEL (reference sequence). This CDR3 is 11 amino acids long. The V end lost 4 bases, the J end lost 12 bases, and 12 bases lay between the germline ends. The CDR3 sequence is CASSPGGWSFF. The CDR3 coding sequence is TGTGCCAGCAGCCCTGGGGGGTGGTCTTTCTTT.

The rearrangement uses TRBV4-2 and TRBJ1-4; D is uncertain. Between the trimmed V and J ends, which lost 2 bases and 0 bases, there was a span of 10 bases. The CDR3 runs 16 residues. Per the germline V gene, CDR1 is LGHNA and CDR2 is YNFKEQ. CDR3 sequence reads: CASSQLGTTTNEKLFF. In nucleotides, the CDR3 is TGTGCCAGCAGCCAACTGGGAACTACAACTAATGAAAAACTGTTTTTT.